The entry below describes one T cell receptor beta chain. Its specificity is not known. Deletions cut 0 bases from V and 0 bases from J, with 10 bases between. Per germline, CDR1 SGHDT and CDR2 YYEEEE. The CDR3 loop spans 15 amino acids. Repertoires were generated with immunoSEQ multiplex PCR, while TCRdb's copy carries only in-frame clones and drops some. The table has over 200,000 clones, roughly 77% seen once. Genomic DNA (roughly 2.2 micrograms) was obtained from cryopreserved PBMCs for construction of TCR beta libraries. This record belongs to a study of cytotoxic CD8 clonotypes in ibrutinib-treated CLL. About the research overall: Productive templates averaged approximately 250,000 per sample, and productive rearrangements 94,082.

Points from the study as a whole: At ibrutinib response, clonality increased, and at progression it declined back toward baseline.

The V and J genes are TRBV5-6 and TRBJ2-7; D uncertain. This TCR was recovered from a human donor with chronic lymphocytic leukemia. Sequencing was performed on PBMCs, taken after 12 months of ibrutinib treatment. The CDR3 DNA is TGTGCCAGCAGCTTGGGTGGGTTAGGCTCCTACGAGCAGTACTTC. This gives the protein CASSLGGLGSYEQYF.